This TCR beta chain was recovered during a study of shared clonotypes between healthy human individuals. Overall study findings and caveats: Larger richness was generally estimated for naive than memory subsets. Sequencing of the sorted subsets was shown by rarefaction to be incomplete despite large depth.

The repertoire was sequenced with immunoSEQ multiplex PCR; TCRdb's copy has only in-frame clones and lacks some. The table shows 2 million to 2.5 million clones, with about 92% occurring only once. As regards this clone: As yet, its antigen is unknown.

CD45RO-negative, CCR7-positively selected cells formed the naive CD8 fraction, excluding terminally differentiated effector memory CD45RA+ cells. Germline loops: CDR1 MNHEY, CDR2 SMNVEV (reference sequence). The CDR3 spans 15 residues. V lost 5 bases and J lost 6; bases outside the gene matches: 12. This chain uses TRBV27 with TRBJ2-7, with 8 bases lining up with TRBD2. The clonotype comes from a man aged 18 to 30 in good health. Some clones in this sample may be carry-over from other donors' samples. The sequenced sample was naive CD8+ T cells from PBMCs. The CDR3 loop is CASSPGGGPLIEQYF. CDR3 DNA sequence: TGTGCCAGCAGTCCGGGGGGGGGACCGCTGATCGAGCAGTACTTC.